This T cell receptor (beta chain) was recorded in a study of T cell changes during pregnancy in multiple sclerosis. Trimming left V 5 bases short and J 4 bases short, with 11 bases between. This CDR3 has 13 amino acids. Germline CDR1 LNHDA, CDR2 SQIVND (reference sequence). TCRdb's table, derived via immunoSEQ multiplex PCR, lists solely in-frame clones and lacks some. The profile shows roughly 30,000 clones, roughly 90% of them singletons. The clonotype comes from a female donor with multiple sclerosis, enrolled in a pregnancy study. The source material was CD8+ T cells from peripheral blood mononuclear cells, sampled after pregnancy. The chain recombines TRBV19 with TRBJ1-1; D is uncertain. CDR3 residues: CASSPITSTEAFF. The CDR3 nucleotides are TGTGCCAGTAGTCCGATCACGAGCACTGAAGCTTTCTTT.